What follows are 11 T cell receptor beta chains derived from one specimen sequenced in a study of T cell changes during pregnancy in multiple sclerosis. Produced via immunoSEQ multiplex PCR; TCRdb's table is partial and in-frame only. This sample has roughly 22,000 clones, with approximately 93% found just once. Specimen: CD4+ T cells from peripheral blood mononuclear cells, collected after pregnancy. All receptors derive from a female donor in good health, enrolled as a control in a pregnancy study.

The chain is built from TRBV5-4 and TRBJ2-5; 14 bases are a match to TRBD2. The V segment lost 5 bases and the J segment 0 bases; nucleotides outside the gene matches: 3. The CDR3 length is 16 residues. The germline gives CDR1 SGHNT, CDR2 YYREEE (reference sequence). Here the CDR3 reads CASSRLAGGNQETQYF. The CDR3 DNA is TGTGCCAGCAGTCGACTAGCGGGAGGGAACCAAGAGACCCAGTACTTC.

In nucleotides, the CDR3 is TGTGCCAGCAGCTTTGGGCTCGCCATGACCCAGTACTTC. This sequence encodes CASSFGLAMTQYF. V is TRBV5-6 and J is TRBJ2-5; D uncertain. V lost 2 bases, J lost 7 bases, and 12 bases lay in between. CDR1 is SGHDT, CDR2 YYEEEE, per germline. CDR3 length: 13 residues. The full variable domain, in which reference TRBV5-6 and TRBJ2-5 provide the parts outside the CDR3, is DAGVTQSPTHLIKTRGQQVTLRCSPKSGHDTVSWYQQALGQGPQFIFQYYEEEERQRGNFPDRFSGHQFPNYSSELNVNALLLGDSALYLCASSFGLAMTQYFGPGTRLLVL.

The genes are TRBV28 and TRBJ1-5, with D perhaps TRBD1 (6 bases). Germline values: CDR1 MDHEN, CDR2 SYDVKM. The CDR3 loop spans 15 amino acids. The V end was cut by 4 bases, the J end by 0 bases, with 10 bases between. The CDR3 nucleotides read TGTGCCAGCAGTTCCACACAGGGTAGCAATCAGCCCCAGCATTTT. The encoded protein is CASSSTQGSNQPQHF.

This chain joins TRBV2 and TRBJ2-1; TRBD2 aligns across 11 bases. Germline V gene data show CDR1 as SNHLY and CDR2 as FYNNEI. The CDR3 loop spans 14 amino acids. The V segment lost 7 bases and the J segment 9 bases; nucleotides outside the gene matches: 8. The CDR3 sequence is CASTYSGGASEQFF. Here the CDR3 DNA reads TGTGCCAGCACCTATAGCGGGGGGGCGAGTGAGCAGTTCTTC.

This chain links TRBV5-1 with TRBJ1-3; TRBD1 is a possible D gene (5 bases). Germline CDR1 reads SGHRS; CDR2 reads YFSETQ. The CDR3 has 17 amino acids. V was trimmed by 4 bases and J by 0 bases, leaving 17 bases between them. CDR3 sequence reads: CASSPASQGSSGNTIYF. The CDR3 DNA sequence: TGCGCCAGCAGCCCAGCCAGTCAGGGCTCCTCTGGAAACACCATATATTTT.

Concerning this clone itself: One end of the junction is discordant with germline, which a read error may explain. The genes are TRBV2 and TRBJ1-2, with TRBD1 identical over 10 bases. Per germline, CDR1 SNHLY and CDR2 FYNNEI. The CDR3 extends over 10 amino acids. CDR3 DNA: TGTGCCAGCAAGACAGGGGGCCTCGTTTTC. Amino acids: CASKTGGLVF. Using reference TRBV2 and TRBJ1-2 for the parts outside the CDR3, the full variable domain is EPEVTQTPSHQVTQMGQEVILRCVPISNHLYFYWYRQILGQKVEFLVSFYNNEISEKSEIFDDQFSVERPDGSNFTLKIRSTKLEDSAMYFCASKTGGLVFGSGTRLTVV.

The chain has TRBV28 and TRBJ1-5, with no clear D. The CDR3 runs 16 residues. Germline values: CDR1 MDHEN, CDR2 SYDVKM. Deletions cut 7 bases from V and 7 bases from J, with 23 bases between. The chain's CDR3 is CASTPPAGTVRQPQHF. CDR3 nucleotides: TGTGCCAGCACCCCTCCCGCAGGCACGGTCAGGCAGCCCCAGCATTTT.

This clone was recorded only once. V gene TRBV2 combines with J gene TRBJ2-5, with D perhaps matching TRBD1 (5 bases). The CDR3 loop spans 12 amino acids. V lost 1 base and J lost 9, with 9 bases in between. Per germline, CDR1 SNHLY and CDR2 FYNNEI. The CDR3 DNA follows: TGTGCCAGCAGTGAAGGGGGCAAGGCCCAGTACTTC. Translation gives CASSEGGKAQYF.

V is TRBV5-1 and J is TRBJ2-7; 8 nucleotides match TRBD1. Germline V CDR1 and CDR2: SGHRS, YFSETQ. The trim removed 5 bases at V and 0 bases at J, leaving 4 bases unmatched. CDR3 length: 14 residues. The CDR3 is CASRGGQDSYEQYF. The CDR3 coding sequence is TGCGCCAGCAGAGGGGGACAGGACTCCTACGAGCAGTACTTC.

CDR3 bases: TGTGCCAGCAGCTCTCGGACTAGCTCCTACGAGCAGTACTTC. Its translation is CASSSRTSSYEQYF. The V call is TRBV7-2, the J call TRBJ2-7; TRBD2 matches 7 bases. This CDR3 is built from 14 residues. Germline trimming cut 4 bases from V and 0 bases from J; bases unmatched to any gene: 3. In germline, CDR1 is SGHTA, CDR2 FQGNSA.

This clone is categorized as medium-sized. The rearrangement joins TRBV6-1 to TRBJ2-7, with TRBD1 identical over 8 bases. After removal of 11 bases from V and 4 bases from J, the junction contained 7 bases not matched to a gene. This CDR3 has 12 residues. Germline V gene data show CDR1 as MNHNS and CDR2 as SASEGT. CDR3 sequence: CAGGQEIYEQYF. CDR3 nucleotides: TGTGCCGGGGGACAGGAGATATACGAGCAGTACTTC.